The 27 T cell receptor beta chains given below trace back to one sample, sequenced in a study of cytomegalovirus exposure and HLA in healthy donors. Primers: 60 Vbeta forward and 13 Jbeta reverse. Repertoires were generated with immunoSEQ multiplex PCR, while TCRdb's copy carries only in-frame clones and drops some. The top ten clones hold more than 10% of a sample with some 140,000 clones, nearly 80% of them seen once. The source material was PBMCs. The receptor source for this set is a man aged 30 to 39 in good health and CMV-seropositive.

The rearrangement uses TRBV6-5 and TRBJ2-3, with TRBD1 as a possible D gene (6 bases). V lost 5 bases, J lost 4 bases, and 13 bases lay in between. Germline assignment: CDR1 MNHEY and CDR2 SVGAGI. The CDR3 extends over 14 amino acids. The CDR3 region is CASSPVGAPDTQYF. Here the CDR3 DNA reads TGTGCCAGCAGTCCGGTGGGGGCCCCAGATACGCAGTATTTT.

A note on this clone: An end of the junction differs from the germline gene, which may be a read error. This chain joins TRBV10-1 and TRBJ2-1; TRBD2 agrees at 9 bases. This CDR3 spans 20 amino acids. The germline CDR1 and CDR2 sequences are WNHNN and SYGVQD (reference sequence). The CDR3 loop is CASSESGSGRHRISYNGQFF. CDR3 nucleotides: TGCGCCAGCAGTGAGTCAGGAAGCGGGAGGCACCGGATCTCCTACAATGGGCAGTTCTTC.

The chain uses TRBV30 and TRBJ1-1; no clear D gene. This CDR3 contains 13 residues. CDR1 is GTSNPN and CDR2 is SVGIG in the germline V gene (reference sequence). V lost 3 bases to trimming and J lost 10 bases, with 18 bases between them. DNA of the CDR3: TGTGCCTGGAGGAGCCCCAGAGTTAGGAGAGCTTTCTTT. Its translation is CAWRSPRVRRAFF.

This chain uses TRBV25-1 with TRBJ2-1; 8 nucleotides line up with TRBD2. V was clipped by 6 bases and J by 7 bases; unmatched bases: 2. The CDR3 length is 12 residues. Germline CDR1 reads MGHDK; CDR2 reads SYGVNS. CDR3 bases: TGTGCCAGCAGGGCGGGGGGTAATGAGCAGTTCTTC. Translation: CASRAGGNEQFF.

CDR3: CASSPSTGESFNEQYF. CDR3 nucleotides: TGTGCCAGCTCACCGTCAACAGGGGAAAGTTTCAACGAGCAGTACTTC. The chain uses TRBV18 and TRBJ2-7; the match to TRBD1 covers 7 bases. Germline-derived CDR1 and CDR2 are KGHSH and LQKENI. The CDR3 has 16 residues. J gave up 5 bases and V 3 bases, and 13 bases lay outside the gene matches.

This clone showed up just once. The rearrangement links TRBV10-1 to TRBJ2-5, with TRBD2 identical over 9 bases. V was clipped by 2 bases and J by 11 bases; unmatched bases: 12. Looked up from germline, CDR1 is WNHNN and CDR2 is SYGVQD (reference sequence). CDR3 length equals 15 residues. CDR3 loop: CASSELGSGRGEQYF. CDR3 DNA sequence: TGCGCCAGCAGTGAGCTAGGTAGCGGGAGAGGTGAGCAGTACTTC.

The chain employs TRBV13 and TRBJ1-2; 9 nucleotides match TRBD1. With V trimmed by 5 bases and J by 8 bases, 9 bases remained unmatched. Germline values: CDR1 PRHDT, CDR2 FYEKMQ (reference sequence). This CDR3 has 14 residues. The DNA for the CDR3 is TGTGCCAGCAGCCCAACAGGGGGCGCTTGGGGCTACACCTTC. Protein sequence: CASSPTGGAWGYTF.

Here the CDR3 DNA reads TGTGCCAGCAGCCGCGGGACCGGGGAGCTGTTTTTT. Amino acids: CASSRGTGELFF. This chain joins TRBV7-9 and TRBJ2-2; TRBD2 is a possible D gene (5 bases). There are 12 residues in the CDR3. V gave up 5 bases and J gave up 5 bases, with 6 bases separating them. Germline lookup yields CDR1 SEHNR and CDR2 FQNEAQ (reference sequence).

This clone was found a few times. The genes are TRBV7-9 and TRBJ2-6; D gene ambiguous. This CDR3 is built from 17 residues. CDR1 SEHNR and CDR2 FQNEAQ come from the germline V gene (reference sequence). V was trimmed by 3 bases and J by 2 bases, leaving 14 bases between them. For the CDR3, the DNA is TGTGCCAGCAGCTTTCGGCAGCAAACTACTGGGGCCAACGTCCTGACTTTC. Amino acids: CASSFRQQTTGANVLTF.

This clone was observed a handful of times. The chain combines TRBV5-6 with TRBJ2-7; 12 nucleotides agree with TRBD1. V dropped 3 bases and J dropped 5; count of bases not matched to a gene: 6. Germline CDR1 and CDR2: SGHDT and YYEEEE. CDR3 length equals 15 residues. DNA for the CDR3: TGTGCCAGCAGCTCCCCCGGGACAGGGGGCAACGAGCAGTACTTC. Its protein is CASSSPGTGGNEQYF.

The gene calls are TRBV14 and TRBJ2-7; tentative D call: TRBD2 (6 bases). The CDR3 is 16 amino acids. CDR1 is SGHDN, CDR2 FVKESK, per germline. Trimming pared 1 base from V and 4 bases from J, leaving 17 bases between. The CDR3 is CASSQVSSGLIYEQYF. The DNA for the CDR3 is TGTGCCAGCAGCCAAGTTAGCTCGGGACTTATATACGAGCAGTACTTC.

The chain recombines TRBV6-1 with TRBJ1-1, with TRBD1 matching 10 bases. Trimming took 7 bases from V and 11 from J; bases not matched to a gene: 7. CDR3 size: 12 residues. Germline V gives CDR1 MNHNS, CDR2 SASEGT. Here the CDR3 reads CASKTGGGGAFF. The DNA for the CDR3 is TGTGCCAGCAAGACAGGGGGCGGAGGGGCTTTCTTT.

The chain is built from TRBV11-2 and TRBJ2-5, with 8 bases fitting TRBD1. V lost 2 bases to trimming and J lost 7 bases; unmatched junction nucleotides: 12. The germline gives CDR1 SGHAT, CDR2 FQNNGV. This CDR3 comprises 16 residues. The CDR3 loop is CASSLIPQGAGGTQYF. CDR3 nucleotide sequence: TGTGCCAGCAGCTTAATCCCTCAGGGGGCCGGGGGGACCCAGTACTTC. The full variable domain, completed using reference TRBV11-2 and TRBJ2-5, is EAGVAQSPRYKIIEKRQSVAFWCNPISGHATLYWYQQILGQGPKLLIQFQNNGVVDDSQLPKDRFSAERLKGVDSTLKIQPAKLEDSAVYLCASSLIPQGAGGTQYFGPGTRLLVL.

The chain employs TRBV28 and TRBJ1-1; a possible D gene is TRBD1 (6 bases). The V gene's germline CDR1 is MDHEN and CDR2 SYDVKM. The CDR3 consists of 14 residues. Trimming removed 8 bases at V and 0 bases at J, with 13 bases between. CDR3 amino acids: CASHAGAMNTEAFF. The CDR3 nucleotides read TGTGCCAGCCATGCGGGGGCAATGAACACTGAAGCTTTCTTT.

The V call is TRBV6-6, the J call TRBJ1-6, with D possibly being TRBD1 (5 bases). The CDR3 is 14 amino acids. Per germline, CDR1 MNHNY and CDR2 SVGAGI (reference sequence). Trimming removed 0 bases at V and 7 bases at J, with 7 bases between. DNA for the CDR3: TGTGCCAGCAGTTACTCTACAGGAAATTCACCCCTCCACTTT. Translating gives CASSYSTGNSPLHF.

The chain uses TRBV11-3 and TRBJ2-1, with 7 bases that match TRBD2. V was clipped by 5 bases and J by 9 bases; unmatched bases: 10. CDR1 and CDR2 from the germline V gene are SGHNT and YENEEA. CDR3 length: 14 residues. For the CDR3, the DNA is TGTGCCAGCAGCCTCGGACTAGAAGGAGGTGAGCAGTTCTTC. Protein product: CASSLGLEGGEQFF.

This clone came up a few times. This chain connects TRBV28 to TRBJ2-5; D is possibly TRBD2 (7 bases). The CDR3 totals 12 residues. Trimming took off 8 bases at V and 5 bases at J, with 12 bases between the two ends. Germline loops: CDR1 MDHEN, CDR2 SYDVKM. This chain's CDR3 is CASGGGRETQYF. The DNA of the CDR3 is TGTGCCAGCGGGGGGGGCCGGGAGACCCAGTACTTC.

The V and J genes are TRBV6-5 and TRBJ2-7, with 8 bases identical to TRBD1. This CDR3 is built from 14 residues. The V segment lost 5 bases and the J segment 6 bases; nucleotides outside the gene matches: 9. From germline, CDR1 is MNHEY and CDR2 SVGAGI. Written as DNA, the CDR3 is TGTGCCAGCAGTCTCTTTGGACAGGGTGCCGAGCAGTACTTC. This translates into CASSLFGQGAEQYF.

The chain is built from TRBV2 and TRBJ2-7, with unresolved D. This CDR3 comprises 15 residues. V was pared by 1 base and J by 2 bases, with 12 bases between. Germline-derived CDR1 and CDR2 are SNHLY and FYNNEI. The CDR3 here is CASSEGGSRPYEQYF. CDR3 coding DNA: TGTGCCAGCAGTGAAGGCGGCAGTAGGCCCTACGAGCAGTACTTC.

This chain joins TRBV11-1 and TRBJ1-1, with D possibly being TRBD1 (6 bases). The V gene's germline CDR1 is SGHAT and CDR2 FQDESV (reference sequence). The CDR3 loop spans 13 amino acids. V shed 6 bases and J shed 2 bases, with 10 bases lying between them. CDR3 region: CASRQGQNTEAFF. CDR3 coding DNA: TGTGCCAGCAGGCAGGGACAAAACACTGAAGCTTTCTTT.

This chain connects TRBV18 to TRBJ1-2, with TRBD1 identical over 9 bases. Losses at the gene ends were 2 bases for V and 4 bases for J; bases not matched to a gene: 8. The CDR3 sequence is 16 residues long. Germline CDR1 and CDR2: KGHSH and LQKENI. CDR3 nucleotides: TGTGCCAGCTCACCAACCAAAGGGACAGGGACCTATGGCTACACCTTC. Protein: CASSPTKGTGTYGYTF. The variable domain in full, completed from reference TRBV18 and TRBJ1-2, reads NAGVMQNPRHLVRRRGQEARLRCSPMKGHSHVYWYRQLPEEGLKFMVYLQKENIIDESGMPKERFSAEFPKEGPSILRIQQVVRGDSAAYFCASSPTKGTGTYGYTFGSGTRLTVV.

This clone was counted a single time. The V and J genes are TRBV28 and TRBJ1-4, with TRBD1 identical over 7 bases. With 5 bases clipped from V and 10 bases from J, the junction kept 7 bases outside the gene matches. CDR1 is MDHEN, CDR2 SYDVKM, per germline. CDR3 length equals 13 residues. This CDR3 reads CASSAGTVGKLFF. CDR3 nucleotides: TGTGCCAGCAGTGCTGGGACAGTCGGAAAACTGTTTTTT.

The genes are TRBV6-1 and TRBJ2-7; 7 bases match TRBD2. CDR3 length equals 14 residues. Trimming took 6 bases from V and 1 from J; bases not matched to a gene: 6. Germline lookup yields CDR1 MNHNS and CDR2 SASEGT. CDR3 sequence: CASRDRGGSYEQYF. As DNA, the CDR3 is TGTGCCAGCAGGGATCGCGGGGGTTCCTACGAGCAGTACTTC.

CDR3 protein: CAISEGAEDEQFF. DNA for the CDR3: TGTGCCATCAGTGAGGGGGCCGAGGATGAGCAGTTCTTC. The chain is built from TRBV10-3 and TRBJ2-1, with D possibly TRBD1 on 5 matching bases. CDR1 is ENHRY and CDR2 is SYGVKD in the germline V gene. CDR3 length equals 13 residues. V lost 2 bases and J lost 8, with 10 bases in between.

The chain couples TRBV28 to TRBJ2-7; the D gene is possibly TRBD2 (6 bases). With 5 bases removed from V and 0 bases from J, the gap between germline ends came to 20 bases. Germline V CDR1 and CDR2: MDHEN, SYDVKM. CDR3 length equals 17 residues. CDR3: CASSLLLGGRLSYEQYF. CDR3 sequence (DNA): TGTGCCAGCAGTCTCCTTTTGGGGGGACGCCTCTCCTACGAGCAGTACTTC. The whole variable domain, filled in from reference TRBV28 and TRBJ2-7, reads DVKVTQSSRYLVKRTGEKVFLECVQDMDHENMFWYRQDPGLGLRLIYFSYDVKMKEKGDIPEGYSVSREKKERFSLILESASTNQTSMYLCASSLLLGGRLSYEQYFGPGTRLTVT.

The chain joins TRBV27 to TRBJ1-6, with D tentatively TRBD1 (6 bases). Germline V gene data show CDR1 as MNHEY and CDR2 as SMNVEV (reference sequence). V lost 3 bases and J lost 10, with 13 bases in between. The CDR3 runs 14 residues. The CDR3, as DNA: TGTGCCAGCAGTTTGTTACAGGGCGAGTCACCCCTCCACTTT. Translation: CASSLLQGESPLHF.

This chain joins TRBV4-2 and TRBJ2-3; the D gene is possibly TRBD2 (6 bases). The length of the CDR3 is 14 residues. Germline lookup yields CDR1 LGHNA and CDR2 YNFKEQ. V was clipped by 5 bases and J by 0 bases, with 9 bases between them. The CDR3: CASSGAGSTDTQYF. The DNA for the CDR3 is TGTGCCAGCAGCGGGGCGGGGAGCACAGATACGCAGTATTTT.